The present T cell receptor (beta chain) was sequenced within a study of brain T cells in children with intractable seizures. This clone appeared a single time. Time point of the sample: blood from clinic visit 5 months post-surgery; TSC patient then seizure free. The V and J ends lost 0 bases and 4 bases respectively, with 9 bases between them. Germline assignment: CDR1 SGDLS and CDR2 YYNGEE. The CDR3 totals 14 residues. The method was immunoSEQ multiplex PCR; TCRdb's version includes in-frame clones alone and lacks a portion of them. The sample records about 340,000 clones, 93% being singletons. The chain recombines TRBV9 with TRBJ2-3, with D maybe TRBD2 (5 bases). This TCR derives from a boy less than two years old with tuberous sclerosis and intractable seizures. The sequenced sample was peripheral blood, obtained around 5 months after surgery. CDR3 in amino acids: CASSVGASPDTQYF. Written as DNA, the CDR3 is TGTGCCAGCAGCGTAGGGGCTAGCCCAGATACGCAGTATTTT. The full variable domain, in which reference TRBV9 and TRBJ2-3 provide the parts outside the CDR3, is DSGVTQTPKHLITATGQRVTLRCSPRSGDLSVYWYQQSLDQGLQFLIQYYNGEERAKGNILERFSAQQFPDLHSELNLSSLELGDSALYFCASSVGASPDTQYFGPGTRLTVL.